This T cell receptor (beta chain) was sequenced for a study of blood T cell dynamics during melanoma immunotherapy. For the study at large: Patients with metastatic melanoma got pembrolizumab or nivolumab-ipilimumab as first-line care. The study, taken as a whole, reports: PBMC repertoires of eventual disease-control patients split at W3 into clonality or diversity gains. Clones driving repertoire changes may be melanoma-specific or general immune activation.

In the case of this clone: Its antigen is unidentified.

The length of the CDR3 is 14 residues. Germline V gives CDR1 SGHTA, CDR2 FQGNSA. V was cut by 5 bases and J by 3 bases, with 12 bases left in between. Time point specified: week 3, after first cycle of checkpoint inhibitor. DNA loading was fixed at 300 to 350 ng for all bulk PBMC samples. Libraries were prepared by immunoSEQ multiplex PCR; TCRdb keeps only in-frame clonotypes and omits some of them. The sample includes roughly 12,000 clones, approximately 81% of them seen just once. The genes are TRBV7-2 and TRBJ2-3; TRBD2 is a possible D gene (6 bases). The TCR was taken from a human donor with melanoma. The sequencing here drew on blood, taken from a patient treated with checkpoint blockade. The chain's CDR3 is CASSRGRRTDTQYF. The CDR3 bases are TGTGCCAGCAGCAGAGGGAGGCGGACAGATACGCAGTATTTT.